A single sample is the source of the 13 T cell receptor beta chains below, sequenced in a study of CD8+CD57+ T cells in acquired aplastic anemia. The template for TCR beta VDJ and CDR3 sequence profiling was genomic DNA. One entry per CDR3 protein, called by TCRdb with MiXCR from the reads. The data contain about 180,000 distinct CDR3 sequences, around half of them seen just once; the ten biggest clones take up roughly 3%. Source material: sorted CD4+, CD8+, or CD8+CD57+ T cells (not recorded which) from PBMCs. The receptor source for this set is a human donor in good health.

The gene calls are TRBV7-8 and TRBJ2-5, with a possible D match to TRBD1 (5 bases). V gave up 5 bases and J gave up 5 bases, with 12 bases separating them. The length of the CDR3 is 13 residues. The germline gives CDR1 SGHVS, CDR2 FQNEAQ. CDR3 residues: CASSPGHPETQYF. The CDR3 DNA reads TGTGCCAGCAGCCCAGGGCATCCCGAGACCCAGTACTTC.

V usage is TRBV5-4 and J usage is TRBJ2-1, with TRBD2 matching 8 bases. The length of the CDR3 is 12 residues. Germline values: CDR1 SGHNT, CDR2 YYREEE (reference sequence). The V and J ends lost 7 bases and 7 bases, in that order; junction bases with no gene match: 4. CDR3 residues: CASSGLENEQFF. Written as DNA, the CDR3 is TGTGCCAGCTCGGGACTAGAAAATGAGCAGTTCTTC.

Concerning this clonotype: The junction departs from germline at one end; a sequencing error may be responsible. The gene calls are TRBV13 and TRBJ2-7, with 13 bases aligning to TRBD2. Germline V CDR1 and CDR2: PRHDT, FYEKMQ (reference sequence). CDR3 size: 16 residues. CDR3 DNA: TGTGCCAGCAGCGTAGGGGGACTAGCGGGACTCTACGAGCAGTACTTC. As protein: CASSVGGLAGLYEQYF.

This clonotype came up many times. This chain joins TRBV13 and TRBJ2-6; unclear D gene. Per the germline V gene, CDR1 is PRHDT and CDR2 is FYEKMQ (reference sequence). This CDR3 comprises 16 residues. V dropped 5 bases and J dropped 0 bases, with 11 bases sitting between them. In DNA, the CDR3 is TGTGCCAGCAGCAGACACAGACCCTCTGGGGCCAACGTCCTGACTTTC. It encodes CASSRHRPSGANVLTF.

This clonotype was recorded many times. The chain recombines TRBV5-5 with TRBJ2-3, with D unresolved. Germline CDR1 and CDR2: SGHKS and YYEKEE (reference sequence). Trimming removed 1 base at V and 1 base at J, with 13 bases between. CDR3 length: 16 amino acids. This CDR3 reads CASSLRSSLGTDTQYF. The DNA of the CDR3 is TGTGCCAGCAGCTTGCGTTCCAGCCTAGGCACAGATACGCAGTATTTT. The complete variable domain, with remaining parts taken from reference TRBV5-5 and TRBJ2-3, reads DAGVTQSPTHLIKTRGQQVTLRCSPISGHKSVSWYQQVLGQGPQFIFQYYEKEERGRGNFPDRFSARQFPNYSSELNVNALLLGDSALYLCASSLRSSLGTDTQYFGPGTRLTVL.

The chain has TRBV2 and TRBJ2-7; 7 nucleotides agree with TRBD1. The V and J ends lost 5 bases and 6 bases, in that order; junction bases with no gene match: 7. The CDR3 extends over 13 amino acids. Germline CDR1 reads SNHLY; CDR2 reads FYNNEI. The CDR3 sequence: CASSRKGAGEQYF. CDR3 nucleotides: TGTGCCAGCAGTCGGAAGGGGGCAGGCGAGCAGTACTTC. Full variable domain (rest looked up from reference TRBV2 and TRBJ2-7): EPEVTQTPSHQVTQMGQEVILRCVPISNHLYFYWYRQILGQKVEFLVSFYNNEISEKSEIFDDQFSVERPDGSNFTLKIRSTKLEDSAMYFCASSRKGAGEQYFGPGTRLTVT.

This clonotype was seen many times. The genes are TRBV11-2 and TRBJ1-1; D uncertain. Trimming took 0 bases from V and 1 from J, leaving 6 bases between them. The CDR3 extends over 14 amino acids. CDR1 is SGHAT and CDR2 is FQNNGV in the germline V gene. The CDR3 DNA is TGTGCCAGCAGCTTAGATTTCCAGAACACTGAAGCTTTCTTT. As protein: CASSLDFQNTEAFF.

The chain employs TRBV6-4 and TRBJ2-3; TRBD1 is a possible D gene (6 bases). Trimming removed 4 bases from V and 3 bases from J, with 14 bases in between. CDR1 is MRHNA and CDR2 is SNTAGT in the germline V gene. This CDR3 has 15 amino acids. Here the CDR3 DNA reads TGTGCCAGCAGTGCCATACAGGGTTTTACAGATACGCAGTATTTT. As protein: CASSAIQGFTDTQYF.

This clonotype was seen a few times. The J gene is TRBJ1-2, the V gene TRBV7-1, with D maybe TRBD1 (5 bases). TRBV7-1 is an ORF; its function is uncertain. V dropped 2 bases and J dropped 6 bases, with 19 bases sitting between them. This CDR3 spans 16 amino acids. The CDR3: CASSSPLAGDEDGYTF. The CDR3 nucleotides read TGTGCCAGCAGCTCACCACTAGCCGGGGACGAAGATGGCTACACCTTC.

Many counts were recorded for this clonotype. The chain carries TRBV2 and TRBJ1-2, with D maybe TRBD1 (6 bases). This CDR3 is built from 15 residues. Trimming took off 2 bases at V and 5 bases at J, with 15 bases between the two ends. The germline V gene encodes CDR1 SNHLY and CDR2 FYNNEI. The CDR3 DNA reads as TGTGCCAGCAGTGAATTTAGGGGGGGGCGTTATGGCTACACCTTC. Encoded protein: CASSEFRGGRYGYTF.

This clonotype has a count of ten or more. The chain joins TRBV4-1 to TRBJ2-3; D remains unclear. V lost 1 base to trimming and J lost 6 bases, with 14 bases between them. CDR1 and CDR2 from the germline V gene are MGHRA and YSYEKL. The CDR3 covers 15 residues. The CDR3 DNA is TGCGCCAGCAGCCAAGTTCCTAGTAAGGTGGATACGCAGTATTTT. The encoded protein is CASSQVPSKVDTQYF.

This clonotype was seen at least ten times. The chain uses TRBV10-3 and TRBJ2-1, with TRBD2 matching over 8 bases. CDR3 size: 15 residues. The germline CDR1 and CDR2 sequences are ENHRY and SYGVKD. V was pared by 3 bases and J by 0 bases, with 1 base of the junction left unmatched. The CDR3 sequence is CAISDGRASYNEQFF. Here the CDR3 DNA reads TGTGCCATCAGTGACGGGAGGGCCTCCTACAATGAGCAGTTCTTC.

V and J are TRBV10-3 and TRBJ2-5, with D uncertain. The length of the CDR3 is 13 residues. Germline values: CDR1 ENHRY, CDR2 SYGVKD. V lost 6 bases and J 4 bases, leaving 12 bases between the germline ends. CDR3 protein: CAISTLNGETQYF. CDR3 bases: TGTGCCATCAGCACGCTTAATGGAGAGACCCAGTACTTC.